Many counts were recorded for the clone carrying this T cell receptor (beta chain). Its antigen is unknown. The data stem from a study of shared clonotypes between healthy human individuals. Study details: There were three CD4 naive, three CD4 memory, two CD8 naive and one CD8 memory plates per donor.

Clones were sequenced by immunoSEQ multiplex PCR, and TCRdb holds only the in-frame ones, with some missing. The sample holds some 1,100,000 clones, approximately 80% seen once. Between the trimmed V and J ends, which lost 4 bases and 1 base, there was a span of 17 bases. This CDR3 has 16 amino acids. Per germline, CDR1 SEHNR and CDR2 FQNEAQ (reference sequence). Regarding the study as a whole: Since donors were few, the genetic and exposure-history diversity represented was limited.

The donors were all Caucasian adults (living in Nashville, Tennessee). The V gene is TRBV7-9, the J gene TRBJ2-7; the D is unclear. The sequence was obtained from a man in his late teens or twenties in good health. Some clones in this sample may be carry-over from other donors' samples. The specimen was memory CD4+ T cells from PBMCs. Sample subset: CD45RA-negative fraction. The CDR3 region is CASSSWRRMGSYEQYF. DNA of the CDR3: TGTGCCAGCAGCTCCTGGCGACGGATGGGTTCCTACGAGCAGTACTTC.